The 17 T cell receptor beta chains below were found in one sample sequenced in a study of T cells in Graves' hyperthyroidism and ophthalmopathy. Amplified regions were TCR beta CDR3 sequences from RNA transcripts. When the TCR CDR3 underwent first-round RT-PCR, the HTBI primer set was used. One entry per CDR3 protein results from TCRdb running MiXCR on the multiplex PCR reads. The top ten clones hold around 47% of a sample with 300,000 to 400,000 distinct CDR3 sequences, over 15% of them seen once. The source material was blood. The source of these receptors is a woman between 50 and 59 years old with Graves' hyperthyroidism.

This rearrangement joins TRBV28 to TRBJ1-2; D is possibly TRBD1 (6 bases). CDR3 size: 13 residues. Deletions cut 8 bases from V and 0 bases from J, with 10 bases between. In germline, CDR1 is MDHEN, CDR2 SYDVKM. The CDR3: CASEQGANYGYTF. CDR3 in DNA: TGTGCCAGCGAACAGGGAGCTAACTATGGCTACACCTTC.

Only a few counts were recorded for this clonotype. This chain uses TRBV20-1 with TRBJ2-6; 7 nucleotides agree with TRBD2. Germline CDR1 DFQATT, CDR2 SNEGSKA (reference sequence). The CDR3 is made up of 15 amino acids. The J segment lost 4 bases and the V segment lost 0 bases, leaving 3 bases of the junction unmatched. CDR3 DNA: TGCAGTGCTAGAGACGGCGGGGGAGGGGCCAACGTCCTGACTTTC. It is translated as CSARDGGGGANVLTF.

The CDR3 reads CASSQDTSGYSYEQYF. The CDR3 bases are TGTGCCAGCAGCCAAGATACTAGCGGGTACTCCTACGAGCAGTACTTC. The chain joins TRBV4-2 to TRBJ2-7; 9 bases map to TRBD2. J was trimmed by 0 bases and V by 0 bases; bases with no gene match: 3. This CDR3 spans 16 amino acids. Germline CDR1 reads LGHNA; CDR2 reads YNFKEQ.

The V and J genes are TRBV20-1 and TRBJ1-6; D is unresolved. From germline, CDR1 is DFQATT and CDR2 SNEGSKA (reference sequence). This CDR3 is built from 13 residues. Trimming pared 6 bases from V and 6 bases from J, leaving 12 bases between. CDR3 region: CSARGDLNSPLHF. The CDR3 DNA reads as TGCAGTGCCCGAGGAGATCTTAATTCACCCCTCCACTTT.

V is TRBV4-1 and J is TRBJ1-2, with a possible D match to TRBD1 (5 bases). The CDR3 contains 15 residues. V shed 4 bases and J shed 4 bases, with 16 bases lying between them. Germline CDR1 reads MGHRA; CDR2 reads YSYEKL. The CDR3 spells CASSLQSPDSYGYTF. The CDR3 DNA reads as TGCGCCAGCAGCCTGCAAAGCCCTGACAGCTATGGCTACACCTTC.

This clonotype was counted at least ten times. The chain is built from TRBV7-3 and TRBJ2-1; 8 nucleotides line up with TRBD2. Trimming removed 5 bases from V and 5 bases from J; junction bases left unmatched: 14. The CDR3 has 17 residues. Per the germline V gene, CDR1 is SGHTA and CDR2 is FQGTGA. CDR3 sequence reads: CASSASSGLGVNNEQFF. The CDR3 DNA reads as TGTGCCAGCAGCGCTAGCTCGGGACTAGGGGTAAACAATGAGCAGTTCTTC.

The chain is built from TRBV13 and TRBJ1-5, with TRBD1 matching 11 bases. CDR1 and CDR2 from the germline V gene are PRHDT and FYEKMQ (reference sequence). J was trimmed by 1 base and V by 6 bases; bases with no gene match: 14. The CDR3 sequence is 19 residues long. The DNA for the CDR3 is TGTGCCAGCAGTCCAAAATCGGACAGGGGGCGGAGGAGCAATCAGCCCCAGCATTTT. Translating gives CASSPKSDRGRRSNQPQHF.

A note on this clonotype: A much larger clone is a single base away; this may be a read error. The chain combines TRBV30 with TRBJ1-4; D is perhaps TRBD1 (5 bases). The CDR3 runs to 13 residues. Germline CDR1 and CDR2: GTSNPN and SVGIG (reference sequence). The CDR3 sequence: CAWSGADHEKLLF. The CDR3, as DNA: TGTGCCTGGAGCGGGGCAGATCATGAAAAACTGCTTTTT. The whole variable domain, remainder taken from reference TRBV30 and TRBJ1-4, is SQTIHQWPATLVQPVGSPLSLECTVEGTSNPNLYWYRQAAGRGLQLLFYSVGIGQISSEVPQNLSASRPQDRQFILSSKKLLLSDSGFYLCAWSGADHEKLLFGSGTQLSVL.

There are a few counts of this clonotype. The J gene is TRBJ1-1, the V gene TRBV5-1; perhaps TRBD1 as D (5 bases). Germline assignment: CDR1 SGHRS and CDR2 YFSETQ. V lost 4 bases and J 3 bases, leaving 10 bases between the germline ends. CDR3 length: 13 amino acids. The CDR3 coding sequence is TGCGCCAGCAGCACGGGGGGGGACACTGAAGCTTTCTTT. Amino acid sequence: CASSTGGDTEAFF.

In DNA, the CDR3 is TGCAGTGCTAGAAACGCTCGGGACCCATCGTACAATGAGCAGTTCTTC. It specifies CSARNARDPSYNEQFF. The chain carries TRBV20-1 and TRBJ2-1; D is perhaps TRBD1 or TRBD2 (5 bases each). There are 16 residues in the CDR3. V lost 2 bases and J lost 4, with 18 bases in between. The V gene's germline CDR1 is DFQATT and CDR2 SNEGSKA (reference sequence).

This clonotype was observed at least ten times. V and J are TRBV30 and TRBJ1-4; perhaps TRBD1 as D (5 bases). The V end was cut by 8 bases, the J end by 5 bases, with 15 bases between. CDR1 GTSNPN and CDR2 SVGIG come from the germline V gene (reference sequence). The CDR3 covers 13 residues. The CDR3 sequence: CARAGTANEKLFF. CDR3 nucleotide sequence: TGTGCCCGCGCCGGGACGGCAAATGAAAAACTGTTTTTT.

This clonotype was picked up many times. In nucleotides, the CDR3 is TGTGCCAGCAGCAATTATCCGGGGGCGGATCCCGAGCAGTACTTC. Translation gives CASSNYPGADPEQYF. The chain joins TRBV11-2 to TRBJ2-7, with D possibly being TRBD1 or TRBD2 (6 bases each). Germline V CDR1 and CDR2: SGHAT, FQNNGV. V lost 5 bases and J lost 6, with 20 bases in between. This CDR3 has 15 residues.

This clonotype showed up just a few times. V usage is TRBV9 and J usage is TRBJ1-1; 9 bases map to TRBD1. Losses at the gene ends were 4 bases for V and 6 bases for J; bases not matched to a gene: 7. The germline V gene has CDR1 SGDLS and CDR2 YYNGEE. There are 14 residues in the CDR3. The CDR3 region has the DNA TGTGCCAGCAGCAAGCAAACAGGGGGCCCTGAAGCTTTCTTT. Protein: CASSKQTGGPEAFF.

This clonotype was counted ten times or more. The chain links TRBV27 to TRBJ2-1, with a tentative D call TRBD2 (6 bases). CDR1 MNHEY and CDR2 SMNVEV come from the germline V gene (reference sequence). This CDR3 spans 16 amino acids. The ends were cut back, 5 bases at V and 1 base at J, with 15 bases in the middle. The CDR3 here is CASSNRRAVSYNEQFF. The CDR3 region has the DNA TGTGCCAGCAGTAATAGGAGGGCAGTTTCCTACAATGAGCAGTTCTTC.

CDR3 loop: CASRPEGQGIYEQYF. The CDR3 nucleotides are TGTGCCAGCAGACCCGAGGGACAGGGTATCTACGAGCAGTACTTC. The chain carries TRBV6-2 or TRBV6-3 and TRBJ2-7; TRBD1 aligns across 9 bases. The CDR3 is 15 amino acids. Per the germline V gene, CDR1 is MNHEY and CDR2 is SVGEGT. The V segment lost 6 bases and the J segment 3 bases; nucleotides outside the gene matches: 9.

A single count supports this clonotype. V gene TRBV7-2 combines with J gene TRBJ1-2; tentative D call: TRBD1 (6 bases). There are 18 residues in the CDR3. Germline values: CDR1 SGHTA, CDR2 FQGNSA. V lost 5 bases and J lost 4, with 26 bases in between. The CDR3 coding sequence is TGTGCCAGCAGCCCGCCGATTGGCAAGGACAGCTTGGCCTATGGCTACACCTTC. Protein product: CASSPPIGKDSLAYGYTF.

This clonotype has a handful of counts. CDR3 sequence: CSAPLLQETQYF. The CDR3 nucleotides are TGCAGTGCTCCGCTCCTACAAGAGACCCAGTACTTC. The chain employs TRBV20-1 and TRBJ2-5; D is uncertain. CDR1 is DFQATT, CDR2 SNEGSKA, per germline (reference sequence). The CDR3 is made up of 12 amino acids. With 5 bases removed from V and 2 bases from J, the gap between germline ends came to 9 bases.